The rows below give T cell receptor beta chains drawn from one sample of a study of technical replicates of blood from a handful of donors. Produced via immunoSEQ multiplex PCR; TCRdb's table is partial and in-frame only. Here the sample spans about 70,000 clones, approximately 96% being singletons. The sequenced material came from T cells isolated from PBMCs. These receptors all come from a human donor in good health. Each CDR3 is given with its conserved first and last residue. The D gene is left open where the match is weak. Clone size appears in some rows only: once, few, many, or a class for an expanded clone.

D gene	V gene	clone size	J gene	CDR3 protein	CDR3 DNA
.	TRBV7-2	.	TRBJ1-5	CASSLAGGNQPQHF	TGTGCCAGCAGCTTAGCCGGGGGCAATCAGCCCCAGCATTTT
TRBD2	TRBV7-2	.	TRBJ2-1	CASSTSAGGAGEQFF	TGTGCCAGCAGCACCTCTGCGGGAGGGGCAGGTGAGCAGTTCTTC
.	TRBV11-2	.	TRBJ1-3	CASSQGARERSGNTIYF	TGTGCCAGCAGCCAAGGGGCGAGAGAAAGGTCTGGAAACACCATATATTTT
.	TRBV19	once	TRBJ2-7	CADPLWNSKNEQYF	TGTGCCGATCCCCTTTGGAACAGTAAGAACGAGCAGTACTTC
.	TRBV29-1	.	TRBJ2-6	CSVRSSGANVLTF	TGCAGCGTCCGGAGCTCTGGGGCCAACGTCCTGACTTTC
.	TRBV7-8	.	TRBJ1-5	CASSLGRDRNQPQHF	TGTGCCAGCAGCTTAGGCAGGGATCGCAATCAGCCCCAGCATTTT
.	TRBV6-5	.	TRBJ2-7	CASSYSSGRDEQYF	TGTGCCAGCAGTTACTCCTCGGGTCGGGACGAGCAGTACTTC
TRBD2	TRBV19	.	TRBJ2-7	CASSMLAGDSYEQYF	TGTGCCAGTAGTATGCTAGCGGGAGATAGCTACGAGCAGTACTTC
.	TRBV14	once	TRBJ2-7	CASSQVPNPRSYEQYF	TGTGCCAGCAGCCAAGTTCCAAACCCGCGCTCCTACGAGCAGTACTTC
TRBD2	TRBV7-8	.	TRBJ2-1	CASSLAAGGIYNEQFF	TGTGCCAGCAGCTTAGCGGCGGGGGGGATCTACAATGAGCAGTTCTTC
.	TRBV19	.	TRBJ2-3	CASSRGTDTQYF	TGTGCCAGTAGTAGAGGAACAGATACGCAGTATTTT
TRBD1	TRBV5-1	.	TRBJ2-7	CASSLEGPGGQGNREQYF	TGCGCCAGCAGCTTGGAGGGTCCCGGGGGACAGGGAAACCGCGAGCAGTACTTC
TRBD2	TRBV10-1	.	TRBJ2-7	CASAAGGPPAGEQYF	TGCGCCAGCGCCGCCGGAGGGCCCCCAGCGGGGGAGCAGTACTTC
TRBD2	TRBV27	.	TRBJ2-2	CASARGTSGSKELFF	TGTGCCAGCGCTCGCGGGACTAGCGGGAGTAAGGAGCTGTTTTTT
TRBD2	TRBV18	.	TRBJ2-2	CASSLFGLAGVTGELFF	TGTGCCAGCTCACTTTTTGGACTAGCGGGAGTCACCGGGGAGCTGTTTTTT
.	TRBV21-1	.	TRBJ1-2	CASSQGQGEANYGYTF	TGTGCCAGCAGCCAGGGACAGGGGGAAGCTAACTATGGCTACACCTTC
.	TRBV7-9	.	TRBJ2-7	CASSSITGFGGYEQYF	TGTGCCAGCAGTTCAATAACAGGGTTTGGTGGCTACGAGCAGTACTTC
.	TRBV7-9	.	TRBJ1-2	CASSLVSTGTLYGYTF	TGTGCCAGCAGCTTAGTATCCACAGGGACGCTCTATGGCTACACCTTC
TRBD1	TRBV27	.	TRBJ2-2	CASIPQGPNTGELFF	TGTGCCAGCATTCCACAGGGGCCAAACACCGGGGAGCTGTTTTTT
TRBD2	TRBV5-4	.	TRBJ2-5	CASSLGLAGGRGVETQYF	TGTGCCAGCAGCCTCGGACTAGCGGGGGGGCGAGGGGTAGAGACCCAGTACTTC
.	TRBV6-6	.	TRBJ2-5	CASSYSWAVSQETQYF	TGTGCCAGCAGTTACTCATGGGCCGTTTCCCAAGAGACCCAGTACTTC
TRBD2	TRBV7-9	.	TRBJ2-7	CASSPAGGISGYEQYF	TGTGCCAGCAGCCCGGCGGGGGGCATTAGTGGCTACGAGCAGTACTTC
TRBD2	TRBV10-3	.	TRBJ2-1	CAISESSRSSGSPQFF	TGTGCCATCAGTGAGTCGTCGAGATCTAGCGGGAGTCCGCAGTTCTTC
TRBD1	TRBV4-1	.	TRBJ1-1	CASSQEGTGVSEAFF	TGCGCCAGCAGCCAAGAAGGGACAGGGGTTTCGGAAGCTTTCTTT
TRBD2	TRBV5-1	.	TRBJ2-3	CASSGLAGSSTDTQYF	TGCGCCAGCAGCGGACTAGCGGGGTCATCCACAGATACGCAGTATTTT
.	TRBV7-9	.	TRBJ1-1	CASSWRQSIEAFF	TGTGCCAGCAGCTGGAGACAGAGCATTGAAGCTTTCTTT
.	TRBV28	.	TRBJ2-1	CASSLAGNEQFF	TGTGCCAGCAGTTTGGCAGGGAATGAGCAGTTCTTC
.	TRBV6-5	many	TRBJ1-4	CASSKQEGLLKLFF	TGTGCCAGCAGTAAACAGGAGGGGCTTTTGAAACTGTTTTTT
TRBD1	TRBV11-1	.	TRBJ2-3	CASSLATGELDTQYF	TGTGCCAGCAGCTTAGCGACAGGGGAACTGGATACGCAGTATTTT
.	TRBV2	.	TRBJ2-3	CATRNREDTQYF	TGTGCCACTCGGAACAGGGAAGATACGCAGTATTTT